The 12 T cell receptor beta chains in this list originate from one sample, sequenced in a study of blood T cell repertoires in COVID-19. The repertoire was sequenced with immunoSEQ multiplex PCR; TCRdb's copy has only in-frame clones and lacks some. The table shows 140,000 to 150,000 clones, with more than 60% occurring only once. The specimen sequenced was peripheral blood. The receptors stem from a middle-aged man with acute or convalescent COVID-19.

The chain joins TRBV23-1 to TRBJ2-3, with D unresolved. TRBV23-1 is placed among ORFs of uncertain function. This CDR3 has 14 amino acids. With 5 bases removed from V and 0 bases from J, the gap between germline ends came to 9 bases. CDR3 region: CASSGRPSTDTQYF. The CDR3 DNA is TGCGCCAGCAGTGGCAGGCCTAGCACAGATACGCAGTATTTT.

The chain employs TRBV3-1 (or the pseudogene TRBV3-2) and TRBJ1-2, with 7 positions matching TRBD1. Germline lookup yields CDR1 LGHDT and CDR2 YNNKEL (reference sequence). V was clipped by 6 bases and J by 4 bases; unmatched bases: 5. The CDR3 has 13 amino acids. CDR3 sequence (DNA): TGTGCCAGCAGTTGGGGGACAGTCTATGGCTACACCTTC. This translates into CASSWGTVYGYTF.

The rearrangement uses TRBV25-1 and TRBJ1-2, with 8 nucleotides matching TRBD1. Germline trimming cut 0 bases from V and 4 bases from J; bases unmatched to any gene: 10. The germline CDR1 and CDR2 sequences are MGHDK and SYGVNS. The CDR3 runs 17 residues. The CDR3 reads CASSEYQIQGVTYGYTF. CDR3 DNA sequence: TGTGCCAGCAGTGAATACCAAATACAGGGGGTTACCTATGGCTACACCTTC.

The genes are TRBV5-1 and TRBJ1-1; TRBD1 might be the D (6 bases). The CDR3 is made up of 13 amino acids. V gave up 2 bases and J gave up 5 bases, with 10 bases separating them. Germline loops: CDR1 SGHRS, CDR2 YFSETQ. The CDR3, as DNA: TGCGCCAGCAGCTTCTCAGGGGATACTGAAGCTTTCTTT. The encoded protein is CASSFSGDTEAFF. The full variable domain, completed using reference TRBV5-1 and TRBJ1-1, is KAGVTQTPRYLIKTRGQQVTLSCSPISGHRSVSWYQQTPGQGLQFLFEYFSETQRNKGNFPGRFSGRQFSNSRSEMNVSTLELGDSALYLCASSFSGDTEAFFGQGTRLTVV.

CDR3 DNA: TGCGCCAGCAGCTTGTGGGCTAGCGGGGAGGAGACCCAGTACTTC. Its translation is CASSLWASGEETQYF. This chain uses TRBV5-1 with TRBJ2-5, with TRBD2 matching over 9 bases. The V gene end was trimmed by 1 base and the J gene end by 5 bases; junction bases not matched to a gene: 6. Per germline, CDR1 SGHRS and CDR2 YFSETQ. The CDR3 length is 15 residues.

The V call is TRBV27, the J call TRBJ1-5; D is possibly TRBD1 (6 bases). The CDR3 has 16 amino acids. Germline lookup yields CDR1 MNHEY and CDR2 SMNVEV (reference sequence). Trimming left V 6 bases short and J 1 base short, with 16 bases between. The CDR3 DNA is TGTGCCAGCAGGCCTGGAGGGGGGGCGAGCAATCAGCCCCAGCATTTT. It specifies CASRPGGGASNQPQHF.

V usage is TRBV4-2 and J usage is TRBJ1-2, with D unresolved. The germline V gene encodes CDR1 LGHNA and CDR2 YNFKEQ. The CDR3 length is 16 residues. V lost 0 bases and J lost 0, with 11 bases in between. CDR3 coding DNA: TGTGCCAGCAGCCAAGAAAAAAGCGGTTCTAACTATGGCTACACCTTC. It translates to CASSQEKSGSNYGYTF.

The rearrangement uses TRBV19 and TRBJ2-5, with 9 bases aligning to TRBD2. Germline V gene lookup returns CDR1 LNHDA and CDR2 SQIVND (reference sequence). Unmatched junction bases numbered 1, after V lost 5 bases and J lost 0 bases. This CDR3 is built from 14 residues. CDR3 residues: CASSQRGDQETQYF. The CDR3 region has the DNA TGTGCCAGTAGTCAGCGGGGGGACCAAGAGACCCAGTACTTC. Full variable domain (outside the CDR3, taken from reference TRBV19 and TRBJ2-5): DGGITQSPKYLFRKEGQNVTLSCEQNLNHDAMYWYRQDPGQGLRLIYYSQIVNDFQKGDIAEGYSVSREKKESFPLTVTSAQKNPTAFYLCASSQRGDQETQYFGPGTRLLVL.

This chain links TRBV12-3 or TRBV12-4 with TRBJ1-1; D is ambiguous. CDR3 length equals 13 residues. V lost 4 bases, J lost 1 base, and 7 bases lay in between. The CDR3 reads CASSWSGNTEAFF. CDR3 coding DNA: TGTGCCAGCAGTTGGAGCGGGAACACTGAAGCTTTCTTT.

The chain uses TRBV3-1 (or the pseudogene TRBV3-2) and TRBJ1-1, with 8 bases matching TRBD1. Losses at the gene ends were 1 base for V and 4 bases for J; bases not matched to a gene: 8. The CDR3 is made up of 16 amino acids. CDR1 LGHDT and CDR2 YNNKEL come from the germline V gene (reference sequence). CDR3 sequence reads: CASSQANRGFGTEAFF. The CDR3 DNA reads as TGTGCCAGCAGCCAAGCGAACAGGGGGTTTGGCACTGAAGCTTTCTTT.

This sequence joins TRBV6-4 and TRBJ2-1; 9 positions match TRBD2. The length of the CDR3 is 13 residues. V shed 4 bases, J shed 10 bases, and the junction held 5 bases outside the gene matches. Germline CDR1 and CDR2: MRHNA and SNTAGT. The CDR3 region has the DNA TGTGCCAGCAGTGGCGGGGGGGTCTCCGAGCAGTTCTTC. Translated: CASSGGGVSEQFF.

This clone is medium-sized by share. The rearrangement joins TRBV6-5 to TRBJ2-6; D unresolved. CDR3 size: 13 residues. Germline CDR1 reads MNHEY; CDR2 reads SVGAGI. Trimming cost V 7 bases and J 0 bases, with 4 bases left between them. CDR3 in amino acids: CASKSSGANVLTF. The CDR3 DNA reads TGTGCCAGCAAGAGCTCTGGGGCCAACGTCCTGACTTTC.